The source of this TCR beta chain is a study of shared clonotypes between healthy human individuals. About this clone: Its antigen is unidentified.

Overall study findings and caveats: Rarefaction indicated that sorted-subset sequencing remained incomplete although depth was large. Naive subsets generally had larger estimated richness than memory subsets.

The CDR3 extends over 14 amino acids. CDR1 and CDR2 from the germline V gene are MNHNS and SASEGT. V trimming: 6 bases; J trimming: 4 bases; junction bases outside the gene matches: 7. The table came from immunoSEQ multiplex PCR; TCRdb's copy has only in-frame clones and leaves some out. This sample has about 2.1 million clones; just under 95% occur once, and the top ten carry approximately 1.7%. The naive CD8 subset, CD45RO-negative cells positively selected for CCR7, excluded terminally differentiated effector memory CD45RA+ cells. This chain uses TRBV6-1 with TRBJ2-3; TRBD1 matches 7 bases. Sequencing was performed on naive CD8+ T cells from PBMCs. The clonotype comes from a man between 18 and 35 years old in good health. Some clones in this sample may be carry-over from other donors' samples. This CDR3 reads CASRTGSPSDTQYF. The CDR3, as DNA: TGTGCCAGCAGGACAGGGTCCCCTTCAGATACGCAGTATTTT.